One sample yielded the 20 T cell receptor beta chains listed below, sequenced in a study of CXCR3-negative and CXCR3-positive naive CD8 T cells. 5' RACE with UMI labels generated the TRB cDNA libraries. Using the 5' RACE reads, TCRdb records one entry per CDR3 protein without DNA. Its table lists 130,000 or so distinct CDR3 sequences. Sequenced material: naive CXCR3- CD8+ T cells from blood. The subset here: CD45RO-CCR7+CD27+CD95- naive CD8+ T cells lacking CXCR3 (TNR3-). These receptors originate from a human donor in good health. Some clones in this sample may be carry-over from other donors' samples.

The chain carries TRBV28 and TRBJ2-3; without DNA, the TCRdb call of TRBD1 cannot be checked. Germline lookup yields CDR1 MDHEN and CDR2 SYDVKM. The CDR3 runs 14 residues. The CDR3 protein is CASSTIRGTDTQYF.

The genes are TRBV29-1 and TRBJ2-1; TCRdb's D call, TRBD2, is unchecked because there is no DNA. The CDR3 is 18 residues long. Germline CDR1 and CDR2: SQVTM and ANQGSEA. CDR3 region: CSALSGTSGGPSYNEQFF.

CDR3 region: CASSQDKLGQALYEQYF. The chain carries TRBV4-1 and TRBJ2-7; the TCRdb D gene call, TRBD1, has no DNA to confirm it. Germline loops: CDR1 MGHRA, CDR2 YSYEKL. This CDR3 region has 17 residues.

The J gene is TRBJ2-7, the V gene TRBV4-3. The CDR3 loop spans 15 amino acids. CDR1 and CDR2 from the germline V gene are LGHNA and YSLEER. The CDR3 reads CASSQDWGSSYEQYF.

This chain joins TRBV5-5 and TRBJ2-2; lacking DNA, the TRBD1 call made by TCRdb goes unchecked. The V gene's germline CDR1 is SGHKS and CDR2 YYEKEE (reference sequence). This CDR3 is 15 amino acids long. CDR3 region: CASSSRGPNTGELFF.

The chain joins TRBV27 to TRBJ2-6; TCRdb's assignment of TRBD1 cannot be checked, as there is no DNA. Germline V CDR1 and CDR2: MNHEY, SMNVEV (reference sequence). This CDR3 contains 15 residues. The CDR3: CASTGDLSGANVLTF.

The rearrangement joins TRBV27 to TRBJ2-1; TCRdb's D call, TRBD2, is unchecked because there is no DNA. This CDR3 has 14 residues. Germline V gives CDR1 MNHEY, CDR2 SMNVEV (reference sequence). CDR3 amino acids: CASASVLAANEQFF.

The chain has TRBV12-3 or TRBV12-4 and TRBJ2-7; TCRdb returns TRBD2, unconfirmable since there is no DNA. This CDR3 has 17 amino acids. The CDR3 sequence: CASSLGGGALFSYEQYF.

The CDR3 spells CSARRGDEQYF. The rearrangement joins TRBV20-1 to TRBJ2-7; TCRdb designates TRBD2, a call that cannot be tested without DNA. This CDR3 is 11 amino acids long. Germline loops: CDR1 DFQATT, CDR2 SNEGSKA (reference sequence).

This chain links TRBV15 with TRBJ2-1; checking the TCRdb D call of TRBD2 is not possible without DNA. The CDR3 extends over 17 amino acids. Germline V lookup: CDR1 LNHNV, CDR2 YYDKDF (reference sequence). The CDR3 protein is CATSNRTSGGSYNEQFF.

This chain joins TRBV29-1 and TRBJ2-1; TCRdb gives TRBD2 as the D gene, but with no DNA this cannot be confirmed. The CDR3 is made up of 15 amino acids. Germline lookup yields CDR1 SQVTM and CDR2 ANQGSEA. CDR3 sequence: CSLIPPSGGGNEQFF.

This chain uses TRBV29-1 with TRBJ2-7. From germline, CDR1 is SQVTM and CDR2 ANQGSEA. The CDR3 has 13 residues. CDR3 sequence: CSVVYPWYHEQYF.

The gene calls are TRBV20-1 and TRBJ2-7; TCRdb returns TRBD1, unconfirmable since there is no DNA. The CDR3 contains 13 residues. Germline-derived CDR1 and CDR2 are DFQATT and SNEGSKA (reference sequence). The CDR3 sequence is CSARPLSAYEQYF.

This rearrangement joins TRBV11-2 to TRBJ2-7; the TCRdb D gene call, TRBD1, has no DNA to confirm it. There are 14 residues in the CDR3. In germline, CDR1 is SGHAT, CDR2 FQNNGV. CDR3 in amino acids: CASSPPGPLYEQYF.

The chain carries TRBV29-1 and TRBJ2-2; TCRdb reports TRBD1, a call that lacks DNA to check it against. The CDR3 spans 14 residues. Germline V gene sequence: CDR1 SQVTM, CDR2 ANQGSEA. The CDR3 here is CSVLENGGNGELFF.

The CDR3 reads CATQGDGPYGQYF. The chain is built from TRBV2 and TRBJ2-7; TCRdb's D gene call, TRBD1, goes unchecked for lack of DNA. Germline CDR1 reads SNHLY; CDR2 reads FYNNEI. The CDR3 consists of 13 residues.

V gene TRBV6-2 or TRBV6-3 combines with J gene TRBJ2-1; the TRBD2 assignment by TCRdb is unverifiable without DNA. The CDR3 totals 15 residues. Germline assignment: CDR1 MNHEY and CDR2 SVGEGT. The chain's CDR3 is CASSPPSGGYNEQFF.

The V call is TRBV28, the J call TRBJ2-1; the D gene TCRdb calls, TRBD1, cannot be checked with no DNA. Germline V gene sequence: CDR1 MDHEN, CDR2 SYDVKM. The length of the CDR3 is 15 residues. CDR3 loop: CASSLPQVSYNEQFF.

The chain's CDR3 is CASSLGGSQAFF. The chain combines TRBV7-8 with TRBJ1-1; TCRdb calls TRBD1, which cannot be checked without DNA. Per the germline V gene, CDR1 is SGHVS and CDR2 is FQNEAQ. CDR3 size: 12 residues.

The genes are TRBV9 and TRBJ1-6; TCRdb returns TRBD1, unconfirmable since there is no DNA. Germline loops: CDR1 SGDLS, CDR2 YYNGEE. The CDR3 runs to 15 residues. The CDR3: CASSAGGGDNSPLHF.